This T cell receptor beta chain was found in a study of blood T cell repertoires in COVID-19 (dated by TCRdb to 2020 to 2021). Notes on the research overall: The collaborator samples originated in the United States, Italy and Spain and spanned the acute and convalescent phases of COVID-19. The repertoires were released in a freely available public database intended as a resource for research on the immune response to SARS-CoV-2. A de-identified subject ID, COVID-19 status, age in years and sex were almost always included in the sample metadata. The dataset comprised deeply sampled blood TCRbeta repertoires from subjects exposed to, actively infected with, or recovered from COVID-19. The samples were drawn from the first 160 participants of the ongoing ImmuneRACE study and from 1,200 or so subjects provided by 6 global collaborators. The prospective study material was composed of cDNA or gDNA derived from T cells, B-cell-depleted T cells, or PBMCs. Where available, HLA class I and class II types were obtained from metadata supplied by the sample provider rather than from assay-based typing. Points the paper makes about the study in general: The amount of clinical and demographic metadata varied by source and participant and was provided uncurated.

A word on this clone: Its binding antigen is unknown. No much larger clone is present one base from it, and per-base qualities are unavailable.

TCRbeta CDR3 regions were amplified from genomic DNA by means of the immunoSEQ Assay, a bias-controlled multiplex PCR. The authors' pipeline ran thus. The number of nucleated cells in each sample was estimated by amplification of reference gene primers within the assay. To quantify the absolute abundance of each unique TCRbeta CDR3 rearrangement, sequence reads were collapsed and filtered. For each sample, productive Simpson clonality was calculated by taking the square root of Simpson's diversity index across productive rearrangements. TCRdb obtained this table from immuneACCESS and retained in-frame rearrangements with V and J assigned. These tables miss some clones; where compared with another copy, unresolved V genes account for less than half of the shortfall, and the remainder is unexplained. The D gene and trimming were derived from the DNA, and the V and J assignments and clone size from that table. The sample records under 300,000 clones, roughly 88% of which are singletons. The top ten clonotypes cover approximately 2.2% of the sample.

Samples from volunteer blood donors who had recovered from COVID-19 were contributed by a second Seattle source. Whole blood was collected in K2EDTA tubes by collaborating institutions according to the institutions' own protocols. For TCRbeta analysis, collaborators shipped samples in one of three forms: frozen whole blood, isolated PBMCs, or DNA extracted from either of those sample types. The receptor was derived from a woman aged 40 to 50 who had recovered from COVID-19. The specimen sequenced was peripheral blood.

The CDR3 in this case is CASSLDSSYEQYF. The DNA reads TGTGCCAGCTCACTGGACAGCTCCTACGAGCAGTACTTC. The chain employs TRBV18 and TRBJ2-7; the D segment could be TRBD1, given 6 matching bases. The CDR3 covers 13 residues, taking in both the cysteine and the phenylalanine. The DNA shown is the 39-base CDR3, in frame from base 1. V sheds 4 bases and J sheds 0 bases, leaving 7 bases between their ends. The germline V gene gives CDR1 as KGHSH and CDR2 as LQKENI.